Reported below is one T cell receptor (beta chain). This CDR3 has 13 residues. CDR1 and CDR2 (germline): GTSNPN, SVGIG (reference sequence). Trimming stripped 1 base from V and 2 bases from J, with 8 bases between. Profiled with immunoSEQ multiplex PCR; TCRdb holds only in-frame clones, not every one. The sample has 35,000 to 40,000 clones; 65% to 90% are singletons. These data are taken from a study of OX40 agonist ivuxolimab in advanced cancers. Sequencing used CD4+ or CD8+ T cells sorted from blood, obtained in a trial of the OX40 agonist ivuxolimab. This clonotype originated in an adult with an advanced solid tumor such as melanoma, head and neck, liver or kidney cancer. This chain connects TRBV30 to TRBJ2-5, with D unresolved. The DNA of the CDR3 is TGTGCCTGGAGTGGGCAGTCGCAAGAGACCCAGTACTTC. Protein product: CAWSGQSQETQYF. The whole variable domain, remainder taken from reference TRBV30 and TRBJ2-5, is SQTIHQWPATLVQPVGSPLSLECTVEGTSNPNLYWYRQAAGRGLQLLFYSVGIGQISSEVPQNLSASRPQDRQFILSSKKLLLSDSGFYLCAWSGQSQETQYFGPGTRLLVL.